This T cell receptor (beta chain) was profiled in a study of blood T cell repertoires in COVID-19. Study background: Acute and convalescent COVID-19 samples came from the United States, Italy and Spain. Sources were T cells, B-cell-depleted T cells, or PBMCs; the material itself was cDNA or gDNA.

Authors' processing steps: Amplification with reference gene primers provided the estimates of nucleated cell counts. Profiled with immunoSEQ multiplex PCR; TCRdb holds only in-frame clones, not every one. V, J and clone size are those of that table, while D and trimming were read from the DNA. The sample holds 70,000 to 95,000 clones, roughly four fifths seen once. The CDR3 totals 16 residues. V lost 1 base and J 6 bases, leaving 18 bases between the germline ends. The germline V gene encodes CDR1 SGHAT and CDR2 FQNNGV. The J gene is TRBJ1-1, the V gene TRBV11-2, with a possible D match to TRBD1 (5 bases). The TCR originated in a human donor in a cohort sampled during active COVID-19. The sample taken for sequencing was peripheral blood. CDR3 amino acids: CASSLGSRVHGAEAFF. In DNA form, the CDR3 reads TGTGCCAGCAGCTTAGGGAGCAGGGTCCATGGCGCTGAAGCTTTCTTT.